This T cell receptor beta chain emerged from a study of post-analysis software for immune sequencing data. This clonotype was picked up a small number of times. The target antigen is unknown. The CDR3 has 17 residues. Germline trimming cut 5 bases from V and 4 bases from J; bases unmatched to any gene: 15. Study outcomes and limitations: Versus controls, multiple sclerosis patients showed significantly lower diversity (normalized Chao1). Patients used about 5 TRBV segments, including TRBV5-6, TRBV5-1 and TRBV20-1, more often than controls.

Unique molecular identifiers had been added to the TCR beta cDNA libraries. TCRdb called the PCR reads again in MiXCR, with one record for every CDR3 protein. The sample includes approximately 730,000 distinct CDR3 sequences, roughly 30% of them seen just once. The receptor was isolated from a girl aged 10 to 17 with multiple sclerosis. The source material was blood. The chain is built from TRBV12-3 or TRBV12-4 and TRBJ2-3; 7 bases fit TRBD2. CDR3 in DNA: TGTGCCAGCAGTCCACCACCCCCGGGGGAGGGGTCAGATACGCAGTATTTT. This encodes CASSPPPPGEGSDTQYF.